Listed below are T cell receptor beta chains from one sample, sequenced in a study of shared clonotypes between healthy human individuals. Assay: immunoSEQ multiplex PCR; the TCRdb copy retains only in-frame clones and omits some. The sample carries roughly 1,600,000 clones, about 98.5% recorded once. Sequencing input: naive CD4+ T cells sorted from blood. These receptors came from a man between 25 and 39 years old in good health. The CDR3 runs from the conserved cysteine through the conserved F or W. A D gene is named only where the DNA matches it firmly. The size field is filled for only some rows; it gives once, few, many or a size class.

V	length	D	size	J	CDR3	DNA
TRBV11-3	12	-	-	TRBJ1-1	CASGSSESEAFF	TGTGCCAGCGGGTCGTCGGAGAGTGAAGCTTTCTTT
TRBV10-3	12	-	-	TRBJ2-5	CAIRGSQETQYF	TGTGCCATCAGGGGGAGCCAAGAGACCCAGTACTTC
TRBV18	15	-	-	TRBJ2-7	CASSPLGTEAYEQYF	TGTGCCAGCTCACCACTTGGGACCGAAGCCTACGAGCAGTACTTC
TRBV2	15	TRBD1	-	TRBJ2-2	CASIERTGPAGELFF	TGTGCCAGCATCGAACGGACAGGGCCCGCCGGGGAGCTGTTTTTT
TRBV7-9	13	-	once	TRBJ2-7	CASSLAGSYEQYF	TGTGCCAGCAGCTTGGCTGGGTCCTACGAGCAGTACTTC
TRBV11-3	17	TRBD1	-	TRBJ2-1	CASSLRSRGQGYNEQFF	TGTGCCAGCAGCTTAAGGAGTCGGGGACAGGGTTACAATGAGCAGTTCTTC
TRBV28	10	-	-	TRBJ2-1	CASSSLEQFF	TGTGCCAGCAGTTCACTTGAGCAGTTCTTC
TRBV2	14	-	-	TRBJ2-7	CASSLDGSSYEQYF	TGTGCCAGCAGTTTGGACGGAAGCTCCTACGAGCAGTACTTC
TRBV9	20	TRBD2	-	TRBJ2-1	CASSVLAGRTQSGSYNEQFF	TGTGCCAGCAGCGTATTGGCCGGGAGGACCCAATCGGGCTCCTACAATGAGCAGTTCTTC
TRBV7-9	12	-	-	TRBJ2-7	CASSMTEYEQYF	TGTGCCAGCAGCATGACAGAATACGAGCAGTACTTC
TRBV7-8	17	TRBD1	-	TRBJ2-1	CASSLVPAGQGSDEQFF	TGTGCCAGCAGCTTAGTACCGGCGGGACAGGGTTCCGATGAGCAGTTCTTC
TRBV5-1	20	-	-	TRBJ2-6	CASSLARDSEVVSGANVLTF	TGCGCCAGCAGCTTGGCCCGGGACTCAGAGGTGGTAAGTGGGGCCAACGTCCTGACTTTC
TRBV4-2	14	TRBD1	-	TRBJ1-2	CASSQEEGAYGYTF	TGTGCCAGCAGCCAAGAGGAGGGGGCGTATGGCTACACCTTC
TRBV2	13	-	once	TRBJ2-3	CASTRGRTDTQYF	TGTGCCAGCACCCGGGGCCGCACAGATACGCAGTATTTT